The 27 T cell receptor beta chains in this list originate from one sample, sequenced in a study of human T cells and chemical hapten exposure. Described time point: patch test 3, about 24 weeks after DPC sensitization. Described treatment: therapeutic diphenylcyclopropenone sensitization with weekly scalp DPC. MiXCR was run by TCRdb on the RACE reads, yielding one entry per CDR3 protein. The table has about 190,000 distinct CDR3 sequences, 24% seen once. This specimen was whole blood, taken in connection with sensitization to the hapten diphenylcyclopropenone (DPC). Source of these receptors: a woman aged 40 to 50 with alopecia areata. Some clones in this sample may be carry-over from other donors' samples.

This clonotype showed up just a few times. The chain links TRBV10-3 to TRBJ2-4, with 7 bases identical to TRBD2. J lost 7 bases, V lost 4 bases, and 13 bases had no gene match. The germline V gene encodes CDR1 ENHRY and CDR2 SYGVKD. The CDR3 consists of 16 residues. CDR3 sequence: CAISGGGSPYRNIQYF. The CDR3 DNA sequence: TGTGCCATCAGTGGCGGCGGGAGTCCCTACCGGAACATTCAGTACTTC.

The V call is TRBV28, the J call TRBJ2-2, with D uncertain. Germline V gene lookup returns CDR1 MDHEN and CDR2 SYDVKM. V was pared by 10 bases and J by 0 bases, with 9 bases between. The CDR3 runs 13 residues. CDR3 nucleotides: TGTGCCACCCGACCGCCGAACACCGGGGAGCTGTTTTTT. It is translated as CATRPPNTGELFF.

In this sample, this clonotype turned up many times. The chain joins TRBV28 to TRBJ2-7; D remains unclear. The CDR3 contains 14 residues. V was clipped by 2 bases and J by 1 base, with 9 bases between them. From germline, CDR1 is MDHEN and CDR2 SYDVKM. In DNA, the CDR3 is TGTGCCAGCAGTTTAACAGTCCGATCCTACGAGCAGTACTTC. Translation gives CASSLTVRSYEQYF.

This chain connects TRBV29-1 to TRBJ1-5; D possibly corresponds to TRBD1 (5 bases). Germline CDR1 SQVTM, CDR2 ANQGSEA. V lost 4 bases to trimming and J lost 11 bases, with 15 bases between them. The CDR3 is 12 residues long. This CDR3 reads CSVVGWQGTQHF. The DNA of the CDR3 is TGCAGCGTTGTCGGTTGGCAGGGAACCCAGCATTTT. Complete variable domain (other parts from reference TRBV29-1 and TRBJ1-5): SAVISQKPSRDICQRGTSLTIQCQVDSQVTMMFWYRQQPGQSLTLIATANQGSEATYESGFVIDKFPISRPNLTFSTLTVSNMSPEDSSIYLCSVVGWQGTQHFGDGTRLSIL.

This clonotype was found many times. At one end the junction does not follow the germline gene, possibly because of a read error. The CDR3 region is CASSYSANEQFF. For the CDR3, the DNA is TGTGCCAGCAGCTACTCGGCCAATGAGCAGTTCTTC. The J gene is TRBJ2-1, the V gene TRBV6-5; D is unclear. Per germline, CDR1 MNHEY and CDR2 SVGAGI. The CDR3 loop spans 12 amino acids.

The sample holds many counts of this clonotype. The V call is TRBV6-4, the J call TRBJ2-2; D uncertain. Trimming took off 0 bases at V and 6 bases at J, with 8 bases between the two ends. Germline V gene data show CDR1 as MRHNA and CDR2 as SNTAGT. This CDR3 has 14 residues. CDR3 nucleotide sequence: TGTGCCAGCAGTGACTCAAGGCAGCCCGGGGAGCTGTTTTTT. Amino acids: CASSDSRQPGELFF.

This chain connects TRBV27 to TRBJ2-1; D unclear. Per germline, CDR1 MNHEY and CDR2 SMNVEV (reference sequence). Trimming took off 3 bases at V and 0 bases at J, with 9 bases between the two ends. The CDR3 loop spans 15 amino acids. The CDR3 reads CASSLSRHSYNEQFF. In DNA form, the CDR3 reads TGTGCCAGCAGTTTGTCTAGGCACTCCTACAATGAGCAGTTCTTC.

This clonotype was seen a handful of times. The J gene is TRBJ1-5, the V gene TRBV4-2; the D is unclear. This CDR3 has 16 amino acids. The germline V gene has CDR1 LGHNA and CDR2 YNFKEQ. V dropped 5 bases and J dropped 4 bases, with 18 bases sitting between them. Written as DNA, the CDR3 is TGTGCCAGCAGCTCCCTGGGCCGGCAGCCGAATCAGCCCCAGCATTTT. This sequence encodes CASSSLGRQPNQPQHF.

This clonotype was counted between two and nine times. The rearrangement links TRBV6-6 to TRBJ1-5; weak D call: TRBD1 (5 bases). The germline V gene encodes CDR1 MNHNY and CDR2 SVGAGI (reference sequence). This CDR3 is built from 15 residues. Trimming removed 4 bases from V and 4 bases from J, with 14 bases in between. CDR3 sequence reads: CASSSPGGGNQPQHF. The CDR3 bases are TGTGCCAGCAGTTCCCCCGGGGGGGGTAATCAGCCCCAGCATTTT.

This clonotype has more than one count but fewer than ten. This chain connects TRBV4-1 to TRBJ2-5; 8 nucleotides agree with TRBD2. The V gene's germline CDR1 is MGHRA and CDR2 YSYEKL. The CDR3 totals 16 residues. Germline trimming cut 1 base from V and 1 base from J; bases unmatched to any gene: 5. The CDR3 protein is CASSQAAGVAQETQYF. The CDR3 coding sequence is TGCGCCAGCAGCCAAGCAGCGGGAGTGGCCCAAGAGACCCAGTACTTC.

In this sample, this clonotype turned up once. This chain connects TRBV7-2 to TRBJ1-4; 11 bases align to TRBD1. V was clipped by 5 bases and J by 8 bases; unmatched bases: 10. This CDR3 region has 16 residues. Per germline, CDR1 SGHTA and CDR2 FQGNSA. This CDR3 is CASSPPTGTGGEKLFF. Here the CDR3 DNA reads TGTGCCAGCAGCCCCCCTACCGGGACAGGGGGAGAAAAACTGTTTTTT.

This clonotype was seen only a few times. This chain joins TRBV24-1 and TRBJ2-2; 7 bases are a match to TRBD1. Losses at the gene ends were 4 bases for V and 5 bases for J; bases not matched to a gene: 9. Germline values: CDR1 KGHDR, CDR2 SFDVKD. This CDR3 region has 16 residues. As DNA, the CDR3 is TGTGCCACCAGTGACCTAAGGGACAGTATAACCGGGGAGCTGTTTTTT. Protein product: CATSDLRDSITGELFF.

The chain is built from TRBV5-6 and TRBJ1-2; D remains unclear. Per the germline V gene, CDR1 is SGHDT and CDR2 is YYEEEE. Trimming pared 2 bases from V and 4 bases from J, leaving 6 bases between. The CDR3 runs 12 residues. CDR3 sequence: CASSFEGYGYTF. The CDR3 region has the DNA TGTGCCAGCAGCTTTGAGGGCTATGGCTACACCTTC.

This clonotype was detected only a few times. V usage is TRBV28 and J usage is TRBJ1-3, with a weak D call TRBD1 (6 bases). Trimming left V 6 bases short and J 0 bases short, with 9 bases between. The CDR3 consists of 14 residues. CDR1 is MDHEN, CDR2 SYDVKM, per germline. DNA of the CDR3: TGTGCCAGCAGACAGGGAAACTCTGGAAACACCATATATTTT. Protein product: CASRQGNSGNTIYF.

The chain recombines TRBV6-6 with TRBJ2-3, with no clear D. Germline lookup yields CDR1 MNHNY and CDR2 SVGAGI (reference sequence). With 8 bases removed from V and 2 bases from J, the gap between germline ends came to 8 bases. The CDR3 loop spans 12 amino acids. The CDR3, as DNA: TGTGCCAGCGCGCGTATCACAGATACGCAGTATTTT. Its translation: CASARITDTQYF.

The chain links TRBV7-2 to TRBJ2-5; 10 positions agree with TRBD1. This CDR3 spans 14 amino acids. Germline V gives CDR1 SGHTA, CDR2 FQGNSA. The trim removed 5 bases at V and 4 bases at J, leaving 4 bases unmatched. The CDR3 reads CASSPGTGAETQYF. In DNA, the CDR3 is TGTGCCAGCAGCCCAGGGACAGGGGCAGAGACCCAGTACTTC.

The chain joins TRBV18 to TRBJ1-5; TRBD1 matches at 7 bases. The CDR3 is 16 amino acids. After removal of 3 bases from V and 7 bases from J, the junction contained 12 bases not matched to a gene. Germline CDR1 KGHSH, CDR2 LQKENI. The CDR3 nucleotides are TGTGCCAGCTCACCCTCCTGGGACAGAACCGGCCAGCCCCAGCATTTT. Protein sequence: CASSPSWDRTGQPQHF.

The chain carries TRBV4-2 and TRBJ1-2; D may be TRBD1 (6 bases). Looked up from germline, CDR1 is LGHNA and CDR2 is YNFKEQ. V was shortened by 3 bases and J by 5 bases, with 22 bases between the two germline ends. The CDR3 length is 17 residues. In nucleotides, the CDR3 is TGTGCCAGCAGCCAGCCTAAGGACAGCCGATACGTTTATGGCTACACCTTC. Amino acid sequence: CASSQPKDSRYVYGYTF.

The genes are TRBV7-2 and TRBJ2-7; D may be TRBD2 (6 bases). The V end was cut by 1 base, the J end by 3 bases, with 10 bases between. The CDR3 consists of 14 residues. Germline values: CDR1 SGHTA, CDR2 FQGNSA. In nucleotides, the CDR3 is TGTGCCAGCAGCTTAGACCGGGAGCTCTACGAGCAGTACTTC. Translated: CASSLDRELYEQYF.

A remark on this clonotype: At one end, the junction sequence differs from germline, possibly due to a read error. This chain links TRBV7-7 with TRBJ2-2; no clear D. The germline V gene has CDR1 SSHAT and CDR2 FNYEAQ (reference sequence). The CDR3 contains 15 residues. The CDR3 here is CASSLTYGNTGELFF. CDR3 DNA sequence: TGTGCTAGCAGCTTAACATATGGGAACACCGGGGAGCTGTTTTTT.

The chain combines TRBV5-1 with TRBJ2-2; D unresolved. Germline values: CDR1 SGHRS, CDR2 YFSETQ. The ends were cut back, 0 bases at V and 0 bases at J, with 3 bases in the middle. The CDR3 sequence is 14 residues long. CDR3 sequence: CASSLAPNTGELFF. Here the CDR3 DNA reads TGCGCCAGCAGCTTGGCCCCGAACACCGGGGAGCTGTTTTTT.

The chain uses TRBV4-3 and TRBJ2-7, with D possibly TRBD1 on 5 matching bases. The length of the CDR3 is 15 residues. The germline V gene encodes CDR1 LGHNA and CDR2 YSLEER. V lost 4 bases to trimming and J lost 2 bases, with 15 bases between them. As DNA, the CDR3 is TGCGCCAGCAGCCCAGGGCGGTCGGGCCCCTACGAGCAGTACTTC. It is translated as CASSPGRSGPYEQYF.

The table lists this clonotype with a few counts. V and J are TRBV29-1 and TRBJ2-7; TRBD1 matches at 7 bases. Germline CDR1 and CDR2: SQVTM and ANQGSEA. J lost 3 bases, V lost 6 bases, and 11 bases had no gene match. This CDR3 is 14 amino acids long. The CDR3 reads CSVGPRAGGYEQYF. CDR3 in DNA: TGCAGCGTCGGTCCCCGTGCAGGGGGCTACGAGCAGTACTTC.

This clonotype was recorded once. The chain uses TRBV27 and TRBJ1-5; D may be TRBD1 (5 bases). The ends were cut back, 2 bases at V and 4 bases at J, with 12 bases in the middle. Germline values: CDR1 MNHEY, CDR2 SMNVEV (reference sequence). The CDR3 runs 15 residues. The CDR3 loop is CASSLEGFRNQPQHF. CDR3 nucleotide sequence: TGTGCCAGCAGTTTAGAGGGGTTTAGGAATCAGCCCCAGCATTTT.

This clonotype occurred once. The chain joins TRBV7-8 to TRBJ1-3; a weak D match, TRBD1 (5 bases). V dropped 6 bases and J dropped 0 bases, with 15 bases sitting between them. Germline CDR1 and CDR2: SGHVS and FQNEAQ. The CDR3 covers 16 residues. DNA for the CDR3: TGTGCCAGCAGTACCGGGGGGGGGAACTCTGGAAACACCATATATTTT. It specifies CASSTGGGNSGNTIYF.

This clonotype showed up just a few times. The chain has TRBV25-1 and TRBJ2-7; maybe TRBD2 (6 bases). Germline CDR1 MGHDK, CDR2 SYGVNS. The V end was cut by 2 bases, the J end by 6 bases, with 17 bases between. The CDR3 contains 15 residues. The CDR3 reads CASSEGLFQAPEQYF. The DNA of the CDR3 is TGTGCCAGCAGTGAAGGACTATTCCAGGCGCCCGAGCAGTACTTC.

This clonotype was observed a few times. J is TRBJ2-1 and V is TRBV9; maybe TRBD1 (6 bases). CDR1 SGDLS and CDR2 YYNGEE come from the germline V gene. There are 15 residues in the CDR3. V was trimmed by 1 base and J by 2 bases, leaving 10 bases between them. The CDR3 region has the DNA TGTGCCAGCAGCGTAATGACAGGTACCTACAATGAGCAGTTCTTC. The encoded protein is CASSVMTGTYNEQFF.